Below are 14 T cell receptor beta chains sequenced from a single sample in a study of vaccination effects on CD4 cells after COVID-19. Peptide-pool stimulation followed by sequencing identified expanded antigen-specific CD4+ clonotypes in the ViraFEST assay. With approximately 9 days of culture completed, CD4+ T cells were isolated. Nucleocapsid antibody tests were negative, and the vaccine recipients had no prior SARS-CoV-2 infection. These receptors have no known antigen. Profiling relied on immunoSEQ multiplex PCR, and the TCRdb table lists in-frame clones only, not all of them. The sample includes about 71,000 clones, over 70% seen only once; the top ten take approximately 12%. The sample consisted of CD4+ T cells from PBMCs cultured with SARS-CoV-2 spike peptides, taken before COVID-19 vaccination. Receptors were obtained from a human donor who received a COVID-19 vaccine.

A single count supports this clone. The chain has TRBV6-2 or TRBV6-3 and TRBJ1-2; no clear D. V was trimmed by 5 bases and J by 2 bases, leaving 9 bases between them. There are 13 residues in the CDR3. Germline lookup yields CDR1 MNHEY and CDR2 SVGEGT. The CDR3 sequence: CASSIRENYGYTF. DNA for the CDR3: TGTGCCAGCAGTATCCGTGAGAACTATGGCTACACCTTC.

The chain is built from TRBV3-1 (or the pseudogene TRBV3-2) and TRBJ2-3; 14 bases align to TRBD2. Germline lookup yields CDR1 LGHDT and CDR2 YNNKEL (reference sequence). V was pared by 4 bases and J by 1 base, with 4 bases of the junction left unmatched. There are 17 residues in the CDR3. As DNA, the CDR3 is TGTGCCAGCAGCCGCGGGACTAGCGGGGGCCGCACAGATACGCAGTATTTT. It codes for CASSRGTSGGRTDTQYF.

This clone was counted once. CDR3 bases: TGCAGCGGTGGACCGGGACAGGGAGAGGGTAACTATGGCTACACCTTC. This gives the protein CSGGPGQGEGNYGYTF. The chain carries TRBV29-1 and TRBJ1-2, with TRBD1 matching over 9 bases. V dropped 7 bases and J dropped 1; count of bases not matched to a gene: 13. The germline CDR1 and CDR2 sequences are SQVTM and ANQGSEA. CDR3 size: 16 residues.

This chain uses TRBV19 with TRBJ1-1; D unclear. V was shortened by 3 bases and J by 0 bases, with 8 bases between the two germline ends. Germline CDR1 reads LNHDA; CDR2 reads SQIVND (reference sequence). CDR3 length: 14 residues. CDR3 amino acids: CASSIKAVNTEAFF. For the CDR3, the DNA is TGTGCCAGTAGTATCAAAGCAGTGAACACTGAAGCTTTCTTT.

The V and J genes are TRBV6-2 or TRBV6-3 and TRBJ1-6; D unclear. Trimming left V 3 bases short and J 6 bases short, with 6 bases between. Germline loops: CDR1 MNHEY, CDR2 SVGEGT. The CDR3 consists of 13 residues. The CDR3 spells CASSYFGNSPLHF. CDR3 DNA sequence: TGTGCCAGCAGTTATTTTGGTAATTCACCCCTCCACTTT.

The genes are TRBV7-9 and TRBJ2-5, with D hard to call. CDR3 length: 14 residues. V lost 5 bases, J lost 2 bases, and 12 bases lay in between. From germline, CDR1 is SEHNR and CDR2 FQNEAQ (reference sequence). CDR3 DNA sequence: TGTGCCAGCAGCCCGGGTGGCGCGCAAGAGACCCAGTACTTC. Residues: CASSPGGAQETQYF.

The J gene is TRBJ2-3, the V gene TRBV10-3; 14 bases match TRBD2. The CDR3 covers 20 residues. J was trimmed by 0 bases and V by 6 bases; bases with no gene match: 14. Germline CDR1 and CDR2: ENHRY and SYGVKD. CDR3: CAISRTSGGPGVVSTDTQYF. The CDR3 DNA reads TGTGCCATCAGCCGGACTAGCGGGGGGCCTGGGGTCGTGAGCACAGATACGCAGTATTTT.

This clone was detected a few times. This chain links TRBV30 with TRBJ1-5, with D perhaps matching TRBD1 (5 bases). Germline loops: CDR1 GTSNPN, CDR2 SVGIG (reference sequence). The CDR3 runs to 13 residues. V was clipped by 1 base and J by 4 bases, with 8 bases between them. CDR3: CAWSGQGNQPQHF. CDR3 bases: TGTGCCTGGAGTGGCCAGGGAAATCAGCCCCAGCATTTT.

This chain joins TRBV5-1 and TRBJ1-3, with D hard to call. Germline CDR1 is SGHRS and CDR2 is YFSETQ. Deletions cut 2 bases from V and 0 bases from J, with 9 bases between. This CDR3 is built from 15 residues. In nucleotides, the CDR3 is TGCGCCAGCAGCTTCGAACAGTCCTCTGGAAACACCATATATTTT. Amino acids: CASSFEQSSGNTIYF. Looking up the rest from reference TRBV5-1 and TRBJ1-3 gives the full variable domain: KAGVTQTPRYLIKTRGQQVTLSCSPISGHRSVSWYQQTPGQGLQFLFEYFSETQRNKGNFPGRFSGRQFSNSRSEMNVSTLELGDSALYLCASSFEQSSGNTIYFGEGSWLTVV.

V and J are TRBV24-1 and TRBJ1-1, with D possibly TRBD1 on 5 matching bases. The germline V gene has CDR1 KGHDR and CDR2 SFDVKD. The CDR3 consists of 13 residues. The ends were cut back, 5 bases at V and 0 bases at J, with 6 bases in the middle. The CDR3: CATSGGVNTEAFF. CDR3 DNA: TGTGCCACCAGTGGGGGGGTGAACACTGAAGCTTTCTTT.

The J gene is TRBJ1-1, the V gene TRBV9, with 8 bases aligning to TRBD1. The V and J ends lost 0 bases and 1 base, in that order; junction bases with no gene match: 8. Looked up from germline, CDR1 is SGDLS and CDR2 is YYNGEE. The CDR3 extends over 17 amino acids. CDR3 nucleotides: TGTGCCAGCAGCGTAGGAGGCAGGGGGCTTGGGAACACTGAAGCTTTCTTT. This translates into CASSVGGRGLGNTEAFF.

This clone was observed a few times. V gene TRBV4-1 combines with J gene TRBJ1-5; 9 positions agree with TRBD1. V gave up 5 bases and J gave up 3 bases; unmatched junction bases: 2. In germline, CDR1 is MGHRA, CDR2 YSYEKL. The CDR3 consists of 14 residues. CDR3: CASSLQGANQPQHF. The CDR3 DNA is TGCGCCAGCAGCTTACAGGGGGCCAATCAGCCCCAGCATTTT.

The rearrangement links TRBV5-1 to TRBJ2-3; maybe TRBD2 (5 bases). The V end lost 4 bases, the J end lost 2 bases, and 17 bases lay between the germline ends. CDR1 SGHRS and CDR2 YFSETQ come from the germline V gene. This CDR3 has 16 amino acids. CDR3 nucleotides: TGCGCCAGCAGCATGCGGACTGGCTTCGACACAGATACGCAGTATTTT. This codes for CASSMRTGFDTDTQYF.

V gene TRBV25-1 combines with J gene TRBJ1-6, with D hard to call. The germline gives CDR1 MGHDK, CDR2 SYGVNS. Between the trimmed V and J ends, which lost 4 bases and 8 bases, there was a span of 6 bases. The length of the CDR3 is 12 residues. The CDR3 spells CASSVGYSPLHF. Here the CDR3 DNA reads TGTGCCAGCAGTGTGGGGTATTCACCCCTCCACTTT.